The following is a T cell receptor beta chain sequence with its context. Its antigen is undetermined. Other DNA sequences within the sample encode an identical CDR3. In germline, CDR1 is MDHEN, CDR2 SYDVKM. The CDR3 is 11 amino acids. With 5 bases removed from V and 6 bases from J, the gap between germline ends came to 5 bases. These data are taken from a study of shared clonotypes between healthy human individuals. Recent acute infections and vaccinations were absent in the healthy HIV-negative adult donors. Generated by immunoSEQ multiplex PCR, the TCRdb table keeps only in-frame clones and is missing some. Seen here are more than 1.2 million clones, approximately 98.5% observed once, and the top ten hold under 0.45%. General study results and limits: Despite large depth, sorted-subset datasets appeared incompletely sequenced. Across subsets, estimated richness was generally greater for naive than for memory populations. Non-shared clonotypes had lower generation probabilities than those shared by all four donors.

Source material: naive CD4+ T cells sorted from blood. Sample subset: CD45RA+ positively selected. This receptor was obtained from a man between 25 and 39 years old in good health. The chain recombines TRBV28 with TRBJ1-5; D unclear. Here the CDR3 reads CASSPGQPQHF. As DNA, the CDR3 is TGTGCCAGCAGTCCGGGTCAGCCCCAGCATTTT. The full variable domain, its missing parts supplied by reference TRBV28 and TRBJ1-5, is DVKVTQSSRYLVKRTGEKVFLECVQDMDHENMFWYRQDPGLGLRLIYFSYDVKMKEKGDIPEGYSVSREKKERFSLILESASTNQTSMYLCASSPGQPQHFGDGTRLSIL.